This TCR beta chain was obtained from a study of TIL therapy for anti-PD-1-resistant metastatic lung cancer. Across the whole study: Median patient age was almost 55, ranging roughly 38-75 years. Most patients had lung adenocarcinoma. Median tumor mutation burden was more than 1.4 mutations per megabase. Broader study findings: This highly selected cohort may not generalize to typical lung cancer patients.

This clone occurred once. Its antigen is not known. The libraries were made with immunoSEQ v3. Measured with immunoSEQ multiplex PCR; TCRdb has only the in-frame clones, and not every one. This table holds about 57,000 clones, 79% found once. Germline values: CDR1 MDHEN, CDR2 SYDVKM. Trimming left V 4 bases short and J 1 base short, with 9 bases between. This CDR3 is built from 14 residues. Time point indicated: pre-treatment sample, taken before nivolumab and TIL therapy. Specimen: blood, collected at baseline. The TCR sequence derives from a woman between 25 and 85 years old with non-small cell lung cancer. The chain uses TRBV28 and TRBJ2-3, with D unresolved. CDR3 DNA: TGTGCCAGCAGTTCCTCGGGTGGCACAGATACGCAGTATTTT. Its translation: CASSSSGGTDTQYF.